This T cell receptor beta chain was sequenced for a study of shared clonotypes between healthy human individuals. Donation came from healthy HIV-negative adults that had no recent acute infections or vaccinations. Germline V lookup: CDR1 SGHNT, CDR2 YYREEE (reference sequence). This CDR3 has 14 residues. Deletions cut 0 bases from V and 5 bases from J, with 12 bases between. Generated by immunoSEQ multiplex PCR, the TCRdb table keeps only in-frame clones and is missing some. The data hold 600,000 to 800,000 clones, with 72% observed a single time. Sequencing used memory CD4+ T cells sorted from blood. Subset noted: CD45RA-negative fraction. The chain is built from TRBV5-4 and TRBJ2-7; D assignment may be TRBD1 or TRBD2 (5 bases each). This TCR was sampled from a woman aged 25 to 45 in good health. This CDR3 is CASSLDSGTDEQYF. The CDR3 DNA reads as TGTGCCAGCAGCTTGGATTCAGGGACGGACGAGCAGTACTTC.